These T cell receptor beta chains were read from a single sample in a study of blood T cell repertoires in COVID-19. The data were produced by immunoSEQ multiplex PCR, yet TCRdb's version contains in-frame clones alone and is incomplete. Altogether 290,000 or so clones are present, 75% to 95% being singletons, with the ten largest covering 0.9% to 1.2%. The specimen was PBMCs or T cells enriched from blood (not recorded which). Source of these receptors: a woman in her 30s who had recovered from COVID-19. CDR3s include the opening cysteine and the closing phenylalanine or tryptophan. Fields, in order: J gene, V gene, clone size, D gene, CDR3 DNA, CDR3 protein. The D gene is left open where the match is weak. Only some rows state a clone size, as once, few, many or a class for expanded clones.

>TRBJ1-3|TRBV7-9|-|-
TGTGCCAGCAGCCTAGACAGGTCCAGTTCCTATTTT
CASSLDRSSSYF
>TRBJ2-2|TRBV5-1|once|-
TGCGCCAGCAGCCACGGGTCCAACACCGGGGAGCTGTTTTTT
CASSHGSNTGELFF
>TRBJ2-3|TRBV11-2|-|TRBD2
TGTGCCAGCAGCTCAGCCGGAGCGGGAATCAGCACAGATACGCAGTATTTT
CASSSAGAGISTDTQYF
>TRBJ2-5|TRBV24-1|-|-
TGTGCCACCAGTGATCCCCCACATGGGACCCAGTACTTC
CATSDPPHGTQYF
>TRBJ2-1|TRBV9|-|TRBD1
TGTGCCAGCAGCACTCGACAGGGGGTCGATGAGCAGTTCTTC
CASSTRQGVDEQFF
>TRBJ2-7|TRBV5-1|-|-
TGCGCCAGCAGCTTGGCCGTCGAACACCTGGAGCAGTACTTC
CASSLAVEHLEQYF
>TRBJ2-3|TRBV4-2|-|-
TGTGCCAGCAGCCGCTCTTTAGAGGAGAATACGCAGTATTTT
CASSRSLEENTQYF
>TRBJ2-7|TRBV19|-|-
TGTGCCAGTAAATCCGCGGCCGGCCCCTACGAGCAGTACTTC
CASKSAAGPYEQYF
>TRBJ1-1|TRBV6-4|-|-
TGTGCCAGCAGTCCACAGGGGAACACTGAAGCTTTCTTT
CASSPQGNTEAFF
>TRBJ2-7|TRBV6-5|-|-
TGTGCCAGCGCGAATGGACACTACTCCTACGAGCAGTACTTC
CASANGHYSYEQYF
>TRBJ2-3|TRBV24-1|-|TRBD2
TGTGCCACCAGTGACTTCCCTATAGCGGGAAACACAGATACGCAGTATTTT
CATSDFPIAGNTDTQYF
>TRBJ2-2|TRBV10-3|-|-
TGTGCCATCAGTGAGAGCGGCGTGAACACCGGGGAGCTGTTTTTT
CAISESGVNTGELFF
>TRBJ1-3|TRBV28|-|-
TGTGCCAGCAGTTTAAGCACAGGCTCTGGAAACACCATATATTTT
CASSLSTGSGNTIYF
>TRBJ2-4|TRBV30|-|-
TGTGCCTGGAGTTCAGGGAAAAACATTCAGTACTTC
CAWSSGKNIQYF
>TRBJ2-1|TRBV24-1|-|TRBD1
TGTGCCACCAGTGATCGGACAGGAAGCTCCTACAATGAGCAGTTCTTC
CATSDRTGSSYNEQFF
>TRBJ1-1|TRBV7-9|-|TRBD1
TGTGCCAGCAGCGCAGACAGGGCAGCTTTCTTT
CASSADRAAFF
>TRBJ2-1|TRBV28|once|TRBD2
TGTGCCAGCAGTTTAGCGGGAGGGCCGGGCAATGAGCAGTTCTTC
CASSLAGGPGNEQFF
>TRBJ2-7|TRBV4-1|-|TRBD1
TGCGCCAGCAGCCTCGGACAGGGTATCGAGCAGTACTTC
CASSLGQGIEQYF
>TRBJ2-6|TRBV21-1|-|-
TGTGCCAGCACCCGGACAGGGGGGATTCACTCTGGGGCCAACGTCCTGACTTTC
CASTRTGGIHSGANVLTF
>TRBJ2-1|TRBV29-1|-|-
TGCAGCGGGGAGCAGGACCCTGGGGGGGAGCAGTTCTTC
CSGEQDPGGEQFF
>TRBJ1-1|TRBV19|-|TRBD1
TGTGCCAGTAGAGGGACAGGGAACCCTGAAGCTTTCTTT
CASRGTGNPEAFF
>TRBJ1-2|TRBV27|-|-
TGTGCCAGCAGTACTATTTCCCTGCTGGGCTATGGCTACACCTTC
CASSTISLLGYGYTF
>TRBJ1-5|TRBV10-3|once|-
TGTGCCATCAGTGAGTCTATGGATAGCCAGCCCCAGCATTTT
CAISESMDSQPQHF
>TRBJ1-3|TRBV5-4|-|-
TGTGCCAGCAGCTTGGCCGCGAGCTCTGGAAACACCATATATTTT
CASSLAASSGNTIYF
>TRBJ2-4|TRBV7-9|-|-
TGTGCCCTTGTATCACAGCAAAACATTCAGTACTTC
CALVSQQNIQYF
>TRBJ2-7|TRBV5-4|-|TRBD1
TGTGCCAGCAGCCAGACAGGGGGCTCCTACGAGCAGTACTTC
CASSQTGGSYEQYF
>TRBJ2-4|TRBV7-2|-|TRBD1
TGTGCCAGCAGCTTAATGGCCGTCTTAGACAGGGGGGAGAAAAACATTCAGTACTTC
CASSLMAVLDRGEKNIQYF
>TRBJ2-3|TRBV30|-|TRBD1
TGTGCCTGGAGTTTCGGGACAGGAACAGATACGCAGTATTTT
CAWSFGTGTDTQYF
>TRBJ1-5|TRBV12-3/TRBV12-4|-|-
TGTGCCAGCAGTAACAGCAACAATCAGCCCCAGCATTTT
CASSNSNNQPQHF
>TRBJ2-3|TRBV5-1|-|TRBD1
TGCGCCAGCAGCACGGGACAGGGAGCGTCAGATACGCAGTATTTT
CASSTGQGASDTQYF
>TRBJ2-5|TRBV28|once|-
TGTGCCAGCGGTGGTTTGTTGTCAGGGAACCAAGAGACCCAGTACTTC
CASGGLLSGNQETQYF
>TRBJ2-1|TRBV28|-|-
TGTGCCAGCATAGGACAGGGGGCTGATAGCGGGAGGGCCTACAATGAGCAGTTCTTC
CASIGQGADSGRAYNEQFF
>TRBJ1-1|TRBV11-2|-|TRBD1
TGTGCCAGCAGACGACAGGGGGTGAACACTGAAGCTTTCTTT
CASRRQGVNTEAFF
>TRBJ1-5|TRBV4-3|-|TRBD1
TGCGCCAGCAGCCAAGATCCAGGACAGGGTGGCAATCAGCCCCAGCATTTT
CASSQDPGQGGNQPQHF
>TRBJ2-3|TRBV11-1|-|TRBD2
TGTGCCAGCAGCTTCCAGACTAGCCCCGGCACAGATACGCAGTATTTT
CASSFQTSPGTDTQYF
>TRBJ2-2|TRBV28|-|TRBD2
TGTGCCAGCAGGTTAGCGGGAGCGAACACCGGGGAGCTGTTTTTT
CASRLAGANTGELFF
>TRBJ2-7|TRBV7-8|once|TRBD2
TGTGCCAGCAGCTTAGGTGGACTAGCGGGGGTCTACGAGCAGTACTTC
CASSLGGLAGVYEQYF
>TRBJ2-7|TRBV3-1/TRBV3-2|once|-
TGTGCCAGCAGCCAGTCAGGGGGACTTGTAGTTGAGCAGTACTTC
CASSQSGGLVVEQYF
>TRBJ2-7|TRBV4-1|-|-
TGCGCCAGCAGCCAAGGTCCAGGGGCTTCCTACGAGCAGTACTTC
CASSQGPGASYEQYF
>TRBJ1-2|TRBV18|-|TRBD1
TGTGCCAGCTCACCACAGGGAACAGGGGCTAACTATGGCTACACCTTC
CASSPQGTGANYGYTF
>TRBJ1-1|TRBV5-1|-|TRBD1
TGCGCCAGCAGCTTGGCCCCCGTGACAGGGAAGAACACTGAAGCTTTCTTT
CASSLAPVTGKNTEAFF
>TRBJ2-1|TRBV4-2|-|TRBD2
TGTGCCAGCAGCCAAGTCTCCCTAGCGGGAGTAAATGAGCAGTTCTTC
CASSQVSLAGVNEQFF
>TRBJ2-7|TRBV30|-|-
TGTGCCTGGAGTGTCCTAGCAACCGAGCAGTACTTC
CAWSVLATEQYF
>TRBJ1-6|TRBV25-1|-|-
TGTGCCAGCAATAACTACCATAATTCACCCCTCCACTTT
CASNNYHNSPLHF
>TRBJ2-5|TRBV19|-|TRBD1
TGTGCCAGTGGGGCGGGGACAGGGGGCCCTATGTACCAAGAGACCCAGTACTTC
CASGAGTGGPMYQETQYF
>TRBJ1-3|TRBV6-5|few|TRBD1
TGTGCCAGCAGTCTCGACAGGGGCCAAGGGACCATATATTTT
CASSLDRGQGTIYF
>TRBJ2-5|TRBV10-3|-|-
TGTGCCATCAGTGAGTCGGGGCGCCAAGAGACCCAGTACTTC
CAISESGRQETQYF
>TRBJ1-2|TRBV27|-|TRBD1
TGTGCCAGCAGACCACCTCGACAGGGCGACTATGGCTACACCTTC
CASRPPRQGDYGYTF
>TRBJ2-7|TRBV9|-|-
TGTGCCAGCAGCCCCGCCGATGACTTGACCTACGAGCAGTACTTC
CASSPADDLTYEQYF
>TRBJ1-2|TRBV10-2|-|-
TGCGCCAGCATGGAAGTAGGCGGGTTTGGCTACACCTTC
CASMEVGGFGYTF
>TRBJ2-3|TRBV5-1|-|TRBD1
TGCGCCAGCAGCTGGGACCCGGGACAGGGGTCTTACGGGGATACGCAGTATTTT
CASSWDPGQGSYGDTQYF
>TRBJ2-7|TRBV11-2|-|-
TGTGCCAGCAGCTTAGAATCAGGCAACTCCTACGAGCAGTACTTC
CASSLESGNSYEQYF
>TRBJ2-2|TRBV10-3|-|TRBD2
TGTGCCATCAGTGGAGACCGGGGGGGGAACACCGGGGAGCTGTTTTTT
CAISGDRGGNTGELFF
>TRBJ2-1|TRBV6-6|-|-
TGTGCCAGCAGTTCCAACCCCTCACAGGTTTGGAATGAGCAGTTCTTC
CASSSNPSQVWNEQFF